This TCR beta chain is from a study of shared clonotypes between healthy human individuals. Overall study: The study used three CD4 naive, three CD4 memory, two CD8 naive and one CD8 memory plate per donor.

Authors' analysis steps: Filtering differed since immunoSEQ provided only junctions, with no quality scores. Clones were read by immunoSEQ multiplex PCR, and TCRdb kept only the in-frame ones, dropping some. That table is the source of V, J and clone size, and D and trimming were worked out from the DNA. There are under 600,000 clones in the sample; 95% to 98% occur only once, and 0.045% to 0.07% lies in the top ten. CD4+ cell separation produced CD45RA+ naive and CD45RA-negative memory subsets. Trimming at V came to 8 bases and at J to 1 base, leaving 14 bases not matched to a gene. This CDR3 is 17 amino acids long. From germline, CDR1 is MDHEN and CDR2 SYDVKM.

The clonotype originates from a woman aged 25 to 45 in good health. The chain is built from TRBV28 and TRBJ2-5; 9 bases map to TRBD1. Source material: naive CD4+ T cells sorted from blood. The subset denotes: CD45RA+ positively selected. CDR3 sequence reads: CASRSTWGTGLQETQYF. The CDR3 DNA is TGTGCCAGCCGCTCTACGTGGGGGACAGGGCTCCAAGAGACCCAGTACTTC.